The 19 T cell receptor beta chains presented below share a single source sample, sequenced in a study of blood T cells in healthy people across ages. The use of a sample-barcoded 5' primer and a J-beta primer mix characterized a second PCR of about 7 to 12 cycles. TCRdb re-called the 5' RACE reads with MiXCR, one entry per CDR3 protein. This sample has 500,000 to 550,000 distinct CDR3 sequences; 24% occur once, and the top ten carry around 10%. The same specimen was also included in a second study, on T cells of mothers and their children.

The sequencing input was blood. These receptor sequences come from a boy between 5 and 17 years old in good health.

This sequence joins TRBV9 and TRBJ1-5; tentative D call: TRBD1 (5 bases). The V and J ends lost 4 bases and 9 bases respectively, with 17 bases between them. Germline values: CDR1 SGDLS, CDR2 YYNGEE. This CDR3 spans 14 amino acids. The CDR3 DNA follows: TGTGCCAGCAGCCCCGGGACCCCTATGGGGCCCCAGCATTTT. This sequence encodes CASSPGTPMGPQHF.

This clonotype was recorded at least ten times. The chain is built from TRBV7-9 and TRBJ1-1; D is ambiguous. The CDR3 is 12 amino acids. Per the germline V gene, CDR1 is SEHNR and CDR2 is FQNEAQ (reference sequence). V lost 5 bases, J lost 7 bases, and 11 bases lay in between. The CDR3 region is CASSPRGNEAFF. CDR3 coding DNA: TGTGCCAGCAGCCCGCGTGGGAATGAAGCTTTCTTT.

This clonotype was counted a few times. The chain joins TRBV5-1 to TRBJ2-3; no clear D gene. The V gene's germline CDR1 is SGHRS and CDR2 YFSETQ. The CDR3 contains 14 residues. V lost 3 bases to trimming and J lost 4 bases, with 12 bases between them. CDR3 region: CASSSRTFSDTQYF. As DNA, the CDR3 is TGCGCCAGCAGCTCGCGTACGTTCTCAGATACGCAGTATTTT.

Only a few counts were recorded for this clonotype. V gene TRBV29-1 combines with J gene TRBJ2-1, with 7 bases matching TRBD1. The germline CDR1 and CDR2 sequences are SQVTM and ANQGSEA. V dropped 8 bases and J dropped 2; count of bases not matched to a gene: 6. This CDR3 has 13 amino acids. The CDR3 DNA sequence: TGCAGCCCTCGGGACAGCCCCTACAATGAGCAGTTCTTC. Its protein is CSPRDSPYNEQFF.

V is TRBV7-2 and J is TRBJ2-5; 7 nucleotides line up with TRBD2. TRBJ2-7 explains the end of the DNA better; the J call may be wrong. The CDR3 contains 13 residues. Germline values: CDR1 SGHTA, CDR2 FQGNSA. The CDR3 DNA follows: TGTGCCAGCAGCTTAGCGGGGGAGGGCGAGCAGTACTTC. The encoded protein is CASSLAGEGEQYF.

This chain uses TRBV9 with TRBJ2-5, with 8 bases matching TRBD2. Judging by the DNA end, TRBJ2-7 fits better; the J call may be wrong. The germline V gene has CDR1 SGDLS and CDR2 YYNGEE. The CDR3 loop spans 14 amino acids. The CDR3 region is CASSKEGLVDEQYF. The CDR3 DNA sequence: TGTGCCAGCAGCAAGGAGGGACTAGTGGACGAGCAGTACTTC.

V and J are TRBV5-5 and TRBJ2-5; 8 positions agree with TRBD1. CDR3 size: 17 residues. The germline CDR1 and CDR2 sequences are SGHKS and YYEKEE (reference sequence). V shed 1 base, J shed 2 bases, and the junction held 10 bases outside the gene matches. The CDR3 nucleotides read TGTGCCAGCAGCTTGTTCTACGGGCAGGGGGCTCAAGAGACCCAGTACTTC. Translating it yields CASSLFYGQGAQETQYF.

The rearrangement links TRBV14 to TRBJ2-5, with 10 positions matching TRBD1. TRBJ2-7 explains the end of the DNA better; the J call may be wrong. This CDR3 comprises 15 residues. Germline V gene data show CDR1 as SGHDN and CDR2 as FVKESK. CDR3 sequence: CASSRGQGDTYEQYF. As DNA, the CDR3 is TGTGCCAGCAGCCGCGGACAGGGGGATACCTACGAGCAGTACTTC.

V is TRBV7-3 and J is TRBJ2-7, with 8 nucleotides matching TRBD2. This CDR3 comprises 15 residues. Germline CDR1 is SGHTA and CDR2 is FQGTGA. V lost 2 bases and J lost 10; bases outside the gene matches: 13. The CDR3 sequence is CASSLGGGTQSTQYF. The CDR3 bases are TGTGCCAGCAGCTTAGGCGGGGGGACTCAGTCAACCCAGTACTTC. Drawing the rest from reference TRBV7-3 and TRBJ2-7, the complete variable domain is GAGVSQTPSNKVTEKGKYVELRCDPISGHTALYWYRQSLGQGPEFLIYFQGTGAADDSGLPNDRFFAVRPEGSVSTLKIQRTERGDSAVYLCASSLGGGTQSTQYFGPGTRLTVT.

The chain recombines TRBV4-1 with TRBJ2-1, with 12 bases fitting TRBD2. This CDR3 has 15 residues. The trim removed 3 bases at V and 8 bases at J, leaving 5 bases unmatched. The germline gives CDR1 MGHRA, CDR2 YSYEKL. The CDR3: CASSHLAGGIDEQFF. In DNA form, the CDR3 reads TGCGCCAGCAGCCACCTAGCGGGGGGGATCGATGAGCAGTTCTTC.

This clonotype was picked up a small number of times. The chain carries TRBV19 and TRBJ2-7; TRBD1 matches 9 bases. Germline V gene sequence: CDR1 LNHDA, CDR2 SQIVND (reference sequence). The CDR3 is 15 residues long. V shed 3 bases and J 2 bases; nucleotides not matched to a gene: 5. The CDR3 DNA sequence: TGTGCCAGTAGTATTGGGACAGGGATGACCTACGAGCAGTACTTC. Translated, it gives CASSIGTGMTYEQYF.

The CDR3 spells CASSIGLAGTYEQYF. The CDR3 region has the DNA TGTGCCAGTAGTATTGGACTAGCGGGGACCTACGAGCAGTACTTC. The chain combines TRBV19 with TRBJ2-5, with 12 bases matching TRBD2. Gene TRBJ2-7 matches the end of the DNA better, so the J call may be wrong. This CDR3 is 15 amino acids long. Germline CDR1 is LNHDA and CDR2 is SQIVND (reference sequence).

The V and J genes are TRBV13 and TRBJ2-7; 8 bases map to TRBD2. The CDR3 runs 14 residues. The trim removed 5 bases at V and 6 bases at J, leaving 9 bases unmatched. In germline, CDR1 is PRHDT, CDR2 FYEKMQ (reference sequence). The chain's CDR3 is CASSTTRLALEQYF. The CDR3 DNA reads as TGTGCCAGCAGCACCACCCGACTAGCGCTCGAGCAGTACTTC.

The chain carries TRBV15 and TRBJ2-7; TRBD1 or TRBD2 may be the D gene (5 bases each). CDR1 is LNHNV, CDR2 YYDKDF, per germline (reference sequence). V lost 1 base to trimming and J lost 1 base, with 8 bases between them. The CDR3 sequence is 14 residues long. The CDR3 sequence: CATSRGGDSYEQYF. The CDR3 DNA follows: TGTGCCACCAGCAGAGGAGGGGATTCCTACGAGCAGTACTTC.

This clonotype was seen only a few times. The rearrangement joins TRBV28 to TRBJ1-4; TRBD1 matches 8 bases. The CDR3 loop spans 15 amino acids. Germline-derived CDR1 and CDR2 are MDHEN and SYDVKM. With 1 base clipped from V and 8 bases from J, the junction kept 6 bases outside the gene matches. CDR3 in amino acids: CASSLSDRGGEKLFF. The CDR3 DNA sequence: TGTGCCAGCAGTTTATCTGACAGGGGAGGGGAAAAACTGTTTTTT. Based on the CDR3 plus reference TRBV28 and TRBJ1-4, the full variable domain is DVKVTQSSRYLVKRTGEKVFLECVQDMDHENMFWYRQDPGLGLRLIYFSYDVKMKEKGDIPEGYSVSREKKERFSLILESASTNQTSMYLCASSLSDRGGEKLFFGSGTQLSVL.

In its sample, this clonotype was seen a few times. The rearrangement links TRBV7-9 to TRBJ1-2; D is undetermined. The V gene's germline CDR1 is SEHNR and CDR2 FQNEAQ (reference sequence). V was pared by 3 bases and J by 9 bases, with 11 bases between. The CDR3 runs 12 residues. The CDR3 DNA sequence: TGTGCCAGCAGCTTCCGGCCGACAAGCTACACCTTC. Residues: CASSFRPTSYTF.

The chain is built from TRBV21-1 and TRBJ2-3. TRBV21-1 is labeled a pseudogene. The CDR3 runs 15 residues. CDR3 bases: TGTGCCAGCAGCAATTCGGGGTCGGGTGCAGATACGCAGTATTTT. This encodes CASSNSGSGADTQYF.

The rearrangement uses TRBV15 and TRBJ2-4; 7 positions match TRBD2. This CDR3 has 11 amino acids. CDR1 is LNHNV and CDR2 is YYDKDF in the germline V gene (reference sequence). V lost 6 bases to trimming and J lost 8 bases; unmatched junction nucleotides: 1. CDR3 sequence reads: CATRTSHIQYF. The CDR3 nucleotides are TGTGCCACCAGGACTAGCCACATTCAGTACTTC.

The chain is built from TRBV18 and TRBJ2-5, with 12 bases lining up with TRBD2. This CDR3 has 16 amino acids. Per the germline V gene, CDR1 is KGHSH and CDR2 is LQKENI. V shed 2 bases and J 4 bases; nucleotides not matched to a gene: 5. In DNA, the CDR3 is TGTGCCAGCTCACCAATCGGACTAGCGGGGCTAGAGACCCAGTACTTC. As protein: CASSPIGLAGLETQYF.